The 15 T cell receptor beta chains listed next were all sequenced from one sample in a study of tumor-infiltrating lymphocytes in primary liver carcinoma. From approximately 500 ng total RNA, TCR beta cDNA was generated with a primer in the constant region. ARM-PCR was slightly modified, and three nested multiplex PCR rounds with it gave rise to the TCR beta libraries. TRBV1-TRBV30 forward and Cbeta reverse primers drove the first two approximately 10-cycle rounds. TCRdb independently ran MiXCR on the multiplex PCR reads; one entry per CDR3 protein. This sample has tens of thousands of distinct CDR3 sequences; 65% to 85% occur once, and the top ten carry around 22%. It was from roughly 20-30 mg of unsorted bulk tissue that RNA and DNA were co-extracted. Source material: liver tumor tissue from sampling region 5. The sample's subset: tumor region T5, tumor centre. The receptors stem from a man aged 35 to 55 with primary liver carcinoma and hepatitis B virus infection.

CDR3 nucleotide sequence: TGTGCCAGCAGTTTAGCGGGGACTAGCGGAATCTTCGAGCAGTACTTC. Translating it yields CASSLAGTSGIFEQYF. V usage is TRBV12-3 or TRBV12-4 and J usage is TRBJ2-7, with TRBD2 identical over 11 bases. Trimming removed 0 bases from V and 6 bases from J; junction bases left unmatched: 7. The CDR3 totals 16 residues.

A note on this clonotype: An end of the junction does not agree with germline; a read error may underlie this. The gene calls are TRBV5-1 and TRBJ2-3; no clear D. The germline V gene encodes CDR1 SGHRS and CDR2 YFSETQ. The CDR3 has 15 residues. The CDR3 region is CASSLASASTDMQYF. The CDR3 region has the DNA TGTGCCAGCAGCTTGGCCAGCGCCAGCACAGATATGCAGTATTTT. The full variable domain, in which reference TRBV5-1 and TRBJ2-3 provide the parts outside the CDR3, is KAGVTQTPRYLIKTRGQQVTLSCSPISGHRSVSWYQQTPGQGLQFLFEYFSETQRNKGNFPGRFSGRQFSNSRSEMNVSTLELGDSALYLCASSLASASTDMQYFGPGTRLTVL.

On this clonotype itself: The junction does not match germline at one end; this may be a read error. The chain uses TRBV12-3 or TRBV12-4 and TRBJ2-7, with TRBD2 matching over 14 bases. The CDR3 has 16 amino acids. The CDR3 spells CASSLPGTSGRGEQYF. CDR3 bases: TGTGCCAGCAGTCTTCCCGGGACTAGCGGGAGAGGCGAGCAGTACTTT.

Comments on this clonotype: The junction shows a germline mismatch at one end, possibly a read error. The rearrangement uses TRBV11-1 and TRBJ2-4, with 13 bases aligning to TRBD2. Germline V gene lookup returns CDR1 SGHAT and CDR2 FQDESV (reference sequence). The CDR3 spans 17 residues. CDR3: CASSFPGTSGTSDIQYF. The CDR3 DNA is TGTGCCAGTAGCTTTCCCGGGACTAGCGGGACCAGCGACATTCAGTACTTC.

By its share, this clonotype is medium-sized (0.01 to 0.1%). The chain links TRBV6-5 to TRBJ2-7; 7 positions match TRBD2. Losses at the gene ends were 7 bases for V and 6 bases for J; bases not matched to a gene: 9. Germline lookup yields CDR1 MNHEY and CDR2 SVGAGI. CDR3 length: 13 amino acids. The CDR3 loop is CASIGLVGGEQYF. The CDR3 coding sequence is TGTGCCAGCATCGGACTAGTTGGGGGCGAGCAGTACTTC.

As for this clonotype: One end of the junction fails to match germline, which may point to a read error. V gene TRBV11-2 combines with J gene TRBJ2-1, with 9 bases matching TRBD2. Germline values: CDR1 SGHAT, CDR2 FQNNGV. This CDR3 spans 14 amino acids. The CDR3, as DNA: TGTGGCAGTAGTACTAGCGGGTTCTACAATGAGCCGTTCTTC. Encoded protein: CGSSTSGFYNEPFF.

About this clonotype: Its ends do not fully match the called genes, so a read error is possible. The chain has TRBV11-2 and TRBJ2-5, with TRBD1 as a possible D gene (5 bases). Germline V lookup: CDR1 SGHAT, CDR2 FQNNGV. The CDR3 has 15 amino acids. The CDR3 region is CTSSSSRVPTETQYF. For the CDR3, the DNA is TGTACCAGCAGCTCGAGCAGGGTTCCCACGGAGACCCAGTACTTC.

The V gene is TRBV4-3, the J gene TRBJ2-5; D possibly corresponds to TRBD1 (5 bases). CDR3 length: 13 amino acids. Germline values: CDR1 LGHNA, CDR2 YSLEER. Trimming took 0 bases from V and 7 from J, leaving 9 bases between them. CDR3 nucleotide sequence: TGCGCCAGCAGCCAAGAAGGGGATGGGACCCAGTACTTC. It is translated as CASSQEGDGTQYF.

This clonotype was observed a handful of times. J is TRBJ1-1 and V is TRBV20-1; D gene ambiguous. V lost 5 bases, J lost 1 base, and 8 bases lay in between. The CDR3 spans 12 residues. The germline V gene encodes CDR1 DFQATT and CDR2 SNEGSKA (reference sequence). The CDR3 nucleotides are TGCAGTGCTCATGACCCGAACACTGAAGCTTTCTTT. Residues: CSAHDPNTEAFF.

In this sample, this clonotype turned up many times. The chain recombines TRBV5-1 with TRBJ1-4; 9 positions agree with TRBD1. The CDR3 has 17 amino acids. J was trimmed by 6 bases and V by 4 bases; bases with no gene match: 13. Germline V gene lookup returns CDR1 SGHRS and CDR2 YFSETQ. As DNA, the CDR3 is TGCGCCAGCAGCAGGAGGCCACAGGGGGCGACCGATGAAAAACTGTTTTTT. Translated: CASSRRPQGATDEKLFF.

Remarks on this clonotype: Because it lacks the conserved phenylalanine or tryptophan at the end, this CDR3 is likely a read error. V is TRBV6-6 and J is TRBJ1-1; 9 nucleotides line up with TRBD1. CDR1 is MNHNY and CDR2 is SVGAGI in the germline V gene (reference sequence). V trimming: 6 bases; J trimming: 5 bases; junction bases outside the gene matches: 16. The CDR3 is made up of 17 amino acids. CDR3 nucleotide sequence: TGTGCCAGCAGCTCCTCCCCGGGACAGGGTAGGCGGACTGAAGCTTTCTCT. It yields the protein CASSSSPGQGRRTEAFS.

On this clonotype itself: This clone may be a read error of a much larger clone one base away. The CDR3 carries no conserved terminal phenylalanine or tryptophan, so it likely arises from a read error. This chain joins TRBV20-1 and TRBJ2-5; 9 positions match TRBD1. The CDR3 totals 16 residues. Germline CDR1 reads DFQATT; CDR2 reads SNEGSKA (reference sequence). Trimming cost V 3 bases and J 1 base; bases outside gene matches: 9. The CDR3 is CSASRDRANLQETQYS. CDR3 DNA sequence: TGCAGTGCTAGCCGGGACAGGGCTAACCTCCAAGAGACCCAGTACTCC.

Points on this clonotype: This likely comes from a read error, as the CDR3 has no conserved phenylalanine or tryptophan at its end. This chain joins TRBV11-2 and TRBJ2-7; D tentatively fits TRBD1 or TRBD2 (6 bases each). Per the germline V gene, CDR1 is SGHAT and CDR2 is FQNNGV. The CDR3 covers 12 residues. This chain's CDR3 is CARSPGGYDQYL. CDR3 sequence (DNA): TGTGCCAGAAGTCCCGGGGGCTACGATCAGTACCTC.

In its sample, this clonotype was seen a few times. A junction end diverges from the germline sequence, so it may reflect a read error. The rearrangement uses TRBV30 and TRBJ2-7, with 7 bases identical to TRBD1. In germline, CDR1 is GTSNPN, CDR2 SVGIG (reference sequence). The CDR3 totals 13 residues. The CDR3 DNA reads TGTGCCTGGACCCCCCGGGACAGCTACGAGCAATACTTC. It codes for CAWTPRDSYEQYF.

In regard to this clonotype: A read error may produce the germline difference seen at one junction end. This chain uses TRBV28 with TRBJ2-1; D gene ambiguous. CDR3 length equals 15 residues. CDR1 is MDHEN and CDR2 is SYDVKM in the germline V gene. The CDR3 DNA follows: TGTGCCGGCAGTCCGTACACGAGCTCCAACAATGAACAGTTCTTC. The encoded protein is CAGSPYTSSNNEQFF.